The 24 T cell receptor beta chains given below trace back to one sample, sequenced in a study of early stage breast cancer tumors (dated by TCRdb to between 2016 and 2019). The library was generated by the immunoSEQ multiplex PCR assay. TCRdb stores this immuneACCESS table with in-frame sequences only. Part of the clones is absent; in the studies checked, under half of the shortfall reflects unresolved V genes, and no reason is known for the rest. The sample table records 25,000 to 35,000 clones; less than 75% of these occur just once. The leading ten clones occupy 7% to 9.5% of the sample. The sample was breast tumor tissue. The receptor set was obtained from a person between 45 and 65 years old with breast cancer.

The DNA of the CDR3 is TGTGCCAGCTCACCTGAGGGCGGATCCCAAAGCGGCTACACCTTC. This translates into CASSPEGGSQSGYTF. The chain combines TRBV18 with TRBJ1-2; D unresolved. Trimming shortened V by 3 bases and J by 8 bases, and 19 bases separated the two germline ends. The CDR3 length is 15 residues. CDR1 is KGHSH, CDR2 LQKENI, per germline.

The chain uses TRBV11-2 and TRBJ2-1; 13 bases are shared with TRBD2. The V gene end was trimmed by 5 bases and the J gene end by 8 bases; junction bases not matched to a gene: 6. Germline CDR1 is SGHAT and CDR2 is FQNNGV. The CDR3 covers 15 residues. The CDR3 protein is CASSRGLAGDDEQFF. CDR3 DNA: TGTGCCAGCAGCAGAGGACTAGCGGGAGACGATGAGCAGTTCTTC.

The V call is TRBV21-1, the J call TRBJ2-1; TRBD2, the D gene given by the table, was not confirmed from the DNA. TRBV21-1 is a known pseudogene. CDR3 length: 21 residues. CDR3 coding DNA: TGTGCCAGCAGCAAAATAATGTCAGGACTAGCGGGGGCGGGTGGGGACAATGAGCAGTTCTTC. Encoded protein: CASSKIMSGLAGAGGDNEQFF.

The V and J genes are TRBV4-3 and TRBJ2-2; D ambiguous. The V gene lost 4 bases and the J gene lost 5 bases, with 11 bases spanning the gap. The CDR3 has 14 residues. Germline V gene data show CDR1 as LGHNA and CDR2 as YSLEER. DNA of the CDR3: TGCGCCAGCAGCCCTGGTCTTGGAACCGGGGAGCTGTTTTTT. The encoded protein is CASSPGLGTGELFF.

The genes are TRBV6-5 and TRBJ2-7; D is possibly TRBD1 (5 bases). Trimming shortened V by 0 bases and J by 4 bases, and 13 bases separated the two germline ends. Germline V gene sequence: CDR1 MNHEY, CDR2 SVGAGI. This CDR3 is 15 amino acids long. The chain's CDR3 is CASSYSSWGRYEQYF. In nucleotides, the CDR3 is TGTGCCAGCAGTTACTCGAGCTGGGGCAGGTACGAGCAGTACTTC.

The table lists this clone with a count of one. The chain couples TRBV5-1 to TRBJ1-1, with a tentative D call TRBD1 (5 bases). The CDR3 is 13 residues long. Germline CDR1 reads SGHRS; CDR2 reads YFSETQ. Trimming took 4 bases from V and 4 from J, leaving 11 bases between them. DNA of the CDR3: TGCGCCAGCAGCGGGTTGGGGACCACTGAAGCTTTCTTT. As protein: CASSGLGTTEAFF.

This clone occurred a few times. The chain joins TRBV19 to TRBJ2-1, with D perhaps assigned TRBD1 or TRBD2 (5 bases each). The CDR3 is 15 residues long. CDR1 and CDR2 from the germline V gene are LNHDA and SQIVND (reference sequence). V lost 1 base, J lost 3 bases, and 10 bases lay in between. CDR3 in DNA: TGTGCCAGTAGTATAGGAGGGACGGACTACAATGAGCAGTTCTTC. It yields the protein CASSIGGTDYNEQFF. Complete variable domain (other parts from reference TRBV19 and TRBJ2-1): DGGITQSPKYLFRKEGQNVTLSCEQNLNHDAMYWYRQDPGQGLRLIYYSQIVNDFQKGDIAEGYSVSREKKESFPLTVTSAQKNPTAFYLCASSIGGTDYNEQFFGPGTRLTVL.

The chain uses TRBV10-2 and TRBJ2-3, with D unclear. CDR1 is WSHSY and CDR2 is SAAADI in the germline V gene. V lost 2 bases to trimming and J lost 1 base, with 13 bases between them. This CDR3 is built from 16 residues. CDR3 coding DNA: TGCGCCAGCAGTGAGACGACTGACCTCGGCACAGATACGCAGTATTTT. Translating gives CASSETTDLGTDTQYF.

The V gene is TRBV7-9, the J gene TRBJ2-3; D ambiguous. V shed 5 bases and J shed 10 bases, with 13 bases lying between them. The germline V gene encodes CDR1 SEHNR and CDR2 FQNEAQ (reference sequence). The CDR3 loop spans 12 amino acids. CDR3 amino acids: CASSPPSVAQYF. CDR3 coding DNA: TGTGCCAGCAGCCCCCCGTCAGTTGCGCAGTATTTT.

The rearrangement links TRBV30 to TRBJ2-7; TRBD1 agrees at 7 bases. Germline CDR1 and CDR2: GTSNPN and SVGIG (reference sequence). This CDR3 is 14 amino acids long. V shed 5 bases and J 2 bases; nucleotides not matched to a gene: 9. CDR3 residues: CAWSSAGGAYEQYF. The CDR3 nucleotides read TGTGCCTGGTCTTCGGCAGGGGGTGCCTACGAGCAGTACTTC.

As DNA, the CDR3 is TGTGCCACCAGCAGGACAGGGGCAGGGATGAAAAATGAGCAGTTCTTC. Its translation: CATSRTGAGMKNEQFF. The chain recombines TRBV15 with TRBJ2-1; 8 nucleotides agree with TRBD1. Trimming cost V 3 bases and J 7 bases; bases outside gene matches: 11. This CDR3 region has 16 residues. CDR1 is LNHNV and CDR2 is YYDKDF in the germline V gene (reference sequence).

This clone was counted only a few times. V gene TRBV15 combines with J gene TRBJ2-2; 7 nucleotides agree with TRBD2. Germline trimming cut 5 bases from V and 6 bases from J; bases unmatched to any gene: 9. Germline V gives CDR1 LNHNV, CDR2 YYDKDF (reference sequence). This CDR3 is built from 15 residues. For the CDR3, the DNA is TGTGCCACCAGCCCTTGGCGGGAGAAGGCCGGGGAGCTGTTTTTT. Translation: CATSPWREKAGELFF.

This clone was observed once. V is TRBV11-1 and J is TRBJ2-5; 12 positions match TRBD2. V shed 1 base, J shed 3 bases, and the junction held 12 bases outside the gene matches. The germline gives CDR1 SGHAT, CDR2 FQDESV (reference sequence). The length of the CDR3 is 19 residues. CDR3 nucleotides: TGTGCCAGCAGCTTAGGGGGGACTAGCGGGCTTCCCGCTAAAGAGACCCAGTACTTC. Its translation: CASSLGGTSGLPAKETQYF.

The rearrangement links TRBV5-4 to TRBJ2-2; unclear D gene. This CDR3 comprises 15 residues. CDR1 and CDR2 from the germline V gene are SGHNT and YYREEE (reference sequence). V shed 1 base and J shed 5 bases, with 12 bases lying between them. CDR3 in DNA: TGTGCCAGCAGCTTGAAAGGTACCGGAACCGGGGAGCTGTTTTTT. Protein product: CASSLKGTGTGELFF.

V is TRBV7-9 and J is TRBJ2-5; D is undetermined. Germline-derived CDR1 and CDR2 are SEHNR and FQNEAQ (reference sequence). This CDR3 spans 14 amino acids. V was clipped by 4 bases and J by 0 bases, with 9 bases between them. This chain's CDR3 is CASSSSGHQETQYF. The CDR3 DNA reads as TGTGCCAGCAGCTCTAGTGGGCACCAAGAGACCCAGTACTTC.

V usage is TRBV11-2 and J usage is TRBJ2-4, with D tentatively TRBD1 or TRBD2 (5 bases each). Germline CDR1 reads SGHAT; CDR2 reads FQNNGV. The CDR3 spans 15 residues. The V gene lost 4 bases and the J gene lost 6 bases, with 16 bases spanning the gap. As DNA, the CDR3 is TGTGCCAGCAGCTCCGCCCCTGGGGGTGGAAACATTCAGTACTTC. This sequence encodes CASSSAPGGGNIQYF.

There are a few counts of this clone. V is TRBV4-1 and J is TRBJ1-2; D perhaps matches TRBD1 (5 bases). There are 14 residues in the CDR3. Germline V gene data show CDR1 as MGHRA and CDR2 as YSYEKL. Trimming took off 4 bases at V and 4 bases at J, with 13 bases between the two ends. The CDR3 is CASSLADGTYGYTF. The CDR3 DNA reads TGCGCCAGCAGCCTAGCTGACGGGACCTATGGCTACACCTTC.

The chain couples TRBV4-1 to TRBJ1-1; 7 nucleotides match TRBD1. Germline V lookup: CDR1 MGHRA, CDR2 YSYEKL. J was trimmed by 2 bases and V by 1 base; bases with no gene match: 1. The CDR3 is 14 residues long. The CDR3 is CASSQGQGNTEAFF. The CDR3 region has the DNA TGCGCCAGCAGCCAAGGACAGGGTAACACTGAAGCTTTCTTT.

The CDR3: CASSSGDYGNTIYF. The CDR3 DNA is TGTGCCAGCAGCTCGGGGGACTACGGAAACACCATATATTTT. The rearrangement joins TRBV7-9 to TRBJ1-3; D is perhaps TRBD1 (5 bases). Germline-derived CDR1 and CDR2 are SEHNR and FQNEAQ (reference sequence). The CDR3 is made up of 14 amino acids. V gave up 4 bases and J gave up 4 bases, with 11 bases separating them.

The rearrangement uses TRBV18 and TRBJ1-1; D unresolved. Trimming stripped 1 base from V and 2 bases from J, with 8 bases between. The CDR3 length is 14 residues. Germline loops: CDR1 KGHSH, CDR2 LQKENI. The CDR3 DNA follows: TGTGCCAGCTCACCACGGATGGATAACACTGAAGCTTTCTTT. Encoded protein: CASSPRMDNTEAFF.

This clone has a single count. J is TRBJ2-7 and V is TRBV6-6, with a tentative D call TRBD1 (6 bases). V shed 6 bases and J shed 3 bases, with 9 bases lying between them. CDR3 size: 12 residues. Germline V CDR1 and CDR2: MNHNY, SVGAGI (reference sequence). CDR3 sequence reads: CASSTQGYEQYF. Here the CDR3 DNA reads TGTGCCAGCAGCACACAGGGCTACGAGCAGTACTTC.

The chain carries TRBV7-8 and TRBJ2-5; D uncertain. The CDR3 runs to 12 residues. Germline V gene data show CDR1 as SGHVS and CDR2 as FQNEAQ. V was trimmed by 5 bases and J by 5 bases, leaving 9 bases between them. CDR3 DNA sequence: TGTGCCAGCAGCCTGACGGAGGAGACCCAGTACTTC. This codes for CASSLTEETQYF.

The chain combines TRBV5-1 with TRBJ2-3; D might be TRBD2 (5 bases). This CDR3 region has 15 residues. The germline V gene encodes CDR1 SGHRS and CDR2 YFSETQ. Trimming stripped 3 bases from V and 0 bases from J, with 11 bases between. The CDR3 spells CASSSRERSTDTQYF. CDR3 sequence (DNA): TGCGCCAGCAGCTCGAGGGAGCGGAGCACAGATACGCAGTATTTT.

In its sample, this clone was seen a few times. Germline and junction disagree at one end, which may indicate a read error. This chain links TRBV7-7 with TRBJ2-5; D is uncertain. CDR3 length: 13 amino acids. Germline CDR1 is SSHAT and CDR2 is FNYEAQ (reference sequence). CDR3 region: CASSSTWTSTQYF. CDR3 nucleotide sequence: TGTGCTAGCAGCTCCACCTGGACCAGCACCCAGTACTTC.